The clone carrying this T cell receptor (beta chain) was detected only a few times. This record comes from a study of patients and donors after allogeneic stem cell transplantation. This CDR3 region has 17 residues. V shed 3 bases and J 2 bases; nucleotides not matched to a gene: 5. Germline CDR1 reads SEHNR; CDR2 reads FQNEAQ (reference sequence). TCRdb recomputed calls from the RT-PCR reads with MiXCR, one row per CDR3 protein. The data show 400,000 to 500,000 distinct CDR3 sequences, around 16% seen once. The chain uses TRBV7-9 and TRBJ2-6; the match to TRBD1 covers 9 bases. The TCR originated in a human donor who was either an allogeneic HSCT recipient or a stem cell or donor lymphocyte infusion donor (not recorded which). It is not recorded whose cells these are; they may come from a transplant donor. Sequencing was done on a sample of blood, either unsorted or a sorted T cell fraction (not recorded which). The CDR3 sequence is CASSFPGQGTGANVLTF. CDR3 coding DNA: TGTGCCAGCAGCTTTCCGGGACAGGGAACTGGGGCCAACGTCCTGACTTTC.